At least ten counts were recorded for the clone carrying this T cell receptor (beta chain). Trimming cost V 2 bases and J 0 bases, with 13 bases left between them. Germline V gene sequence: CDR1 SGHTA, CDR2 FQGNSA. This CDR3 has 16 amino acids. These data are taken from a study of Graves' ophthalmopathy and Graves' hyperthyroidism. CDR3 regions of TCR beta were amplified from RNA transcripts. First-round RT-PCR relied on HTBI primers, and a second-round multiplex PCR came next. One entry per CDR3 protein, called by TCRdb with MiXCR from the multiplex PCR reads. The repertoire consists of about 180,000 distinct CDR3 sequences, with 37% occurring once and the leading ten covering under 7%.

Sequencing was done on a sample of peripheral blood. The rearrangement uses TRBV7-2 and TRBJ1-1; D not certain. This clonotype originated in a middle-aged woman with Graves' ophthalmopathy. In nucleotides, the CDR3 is TGTGCCAGCAGCTTATGGATAGAGTTCATGAACACTGAAGCTTTCTTT. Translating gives CASSLWIEFMNTEAFF.